Below are 5 T cell receptor beta chains sequenced from a single sample in a study of regulatory T cells in long-lasting Graves disease. Time point described: persistent/refractory GD, antithyroid drugs over 5 years with positive TRAb. The TCR library was made from RNA that had been extracted from PBMCs in TRIzol. Sequencing libraries for TCR beta were prepared with iRepertoire HTBI primers and Arm-PCR of CDR3 regions. TCRdb re-called the multiplex PCR reads with MiXCR, one entry per CDR3 protein. The data hold roughly 400,000 distinct CDR3 sequences, with more than 20% observed a single time. The sequences come from peripheral blood mononuclear cells (PBMCs), collected when the disease was refractory, from a patient treated with antithyroid drugs. The receptors come from a female donor with Graves disease.

This clonotype occurred a few times. The CDR3 reads CASTRTGGFLANTGELFF. The CDR3 DNA reads as TGTGCCAGCACCCGTACAGGGGGCTTTCTGGCGAACACCGGGGAGCTGTTTTTT. The chain combines TRBV11-2 with TRBJ2-2, with 9 bases that match TRBD1. Germline loops: CDR1 SGHAT, CDR2 FQNNGV. The CDR3 totals 18 residues. Losses at the gene ends were 7 bases for V and 0 bases for J; bases not matched to a gene: 12.

This clonotype was seen only once. V gene TRBV20-1 combines with J gene TRBJ2-7, with a possible D match to TRBD1 (5 bases). The V end lost 2 bases, the J end lost 2 bases, and 7 bases lay between the germline ends. CDR3 size: 12 residues. The germline gives CDR1 DFQATT, CDR2 SNEGSKA (reference sequence). The CDR3 DNA follows: TGCAGTGCTAGAAGGGGCCCCTACGAGCAGTACTTC. Its protein is CSARRGPYEQYF.

This clonotype turned up a few times. The chain combines TRBV5-1 with TRBJ1-1; tentatively, D is TRBD1 (6 bases). CDR3 length: 11 amino acids. The germline V gene encodes CDR1 SGHRS and CDR2 YFSETQ. Trimming stripped 3 bases from V and 10 bases from J, with 10 bases between. CDR3 in amino acids: CASSSGQSAFF. In DNA, the CDR3 is TGCGCCAGCAGCTCTGGACAGTCAGCTTTCTTT.

This clonotype showed up just once. The V and J genes are TRBV11-2 and TRBJ2-2; the D gene is possibly TRBD2 (7 bases). Per the germline V gene, CDR1 is SGHAT and CDR2 is FQNNGV. Trimming left V 7 bases short and J 6 bases short, with 15 bases between. This CDR3 has 14 residues. CDR3 in amino acids: CASTAGAGAGELFF. CDR3 DNA sequence: TGTGCCAGCACCGCGGGGGCGGGTGCCGGGGAGCTGTTTTTT.

This clonotype has ten or more counts. This chain uses TRBV6-5 with TRBJ2-2, with D possibly being TRBD2 (6 bases). The CDR3 has 15 amino acids. Germline V lookup: CDR1 MNHEY, CDR2 SVGAGI. Trimming shortened V by 2 bases and J by 1 base, and 8 bases separated the two germline ends. CDR3 region: CASSYSSGNTGELFF. The CDR3 nucleotides are TGTGCCAGCAGTTACAGTAGCGGGAACACCGGGGAGCTGTTTTTT.